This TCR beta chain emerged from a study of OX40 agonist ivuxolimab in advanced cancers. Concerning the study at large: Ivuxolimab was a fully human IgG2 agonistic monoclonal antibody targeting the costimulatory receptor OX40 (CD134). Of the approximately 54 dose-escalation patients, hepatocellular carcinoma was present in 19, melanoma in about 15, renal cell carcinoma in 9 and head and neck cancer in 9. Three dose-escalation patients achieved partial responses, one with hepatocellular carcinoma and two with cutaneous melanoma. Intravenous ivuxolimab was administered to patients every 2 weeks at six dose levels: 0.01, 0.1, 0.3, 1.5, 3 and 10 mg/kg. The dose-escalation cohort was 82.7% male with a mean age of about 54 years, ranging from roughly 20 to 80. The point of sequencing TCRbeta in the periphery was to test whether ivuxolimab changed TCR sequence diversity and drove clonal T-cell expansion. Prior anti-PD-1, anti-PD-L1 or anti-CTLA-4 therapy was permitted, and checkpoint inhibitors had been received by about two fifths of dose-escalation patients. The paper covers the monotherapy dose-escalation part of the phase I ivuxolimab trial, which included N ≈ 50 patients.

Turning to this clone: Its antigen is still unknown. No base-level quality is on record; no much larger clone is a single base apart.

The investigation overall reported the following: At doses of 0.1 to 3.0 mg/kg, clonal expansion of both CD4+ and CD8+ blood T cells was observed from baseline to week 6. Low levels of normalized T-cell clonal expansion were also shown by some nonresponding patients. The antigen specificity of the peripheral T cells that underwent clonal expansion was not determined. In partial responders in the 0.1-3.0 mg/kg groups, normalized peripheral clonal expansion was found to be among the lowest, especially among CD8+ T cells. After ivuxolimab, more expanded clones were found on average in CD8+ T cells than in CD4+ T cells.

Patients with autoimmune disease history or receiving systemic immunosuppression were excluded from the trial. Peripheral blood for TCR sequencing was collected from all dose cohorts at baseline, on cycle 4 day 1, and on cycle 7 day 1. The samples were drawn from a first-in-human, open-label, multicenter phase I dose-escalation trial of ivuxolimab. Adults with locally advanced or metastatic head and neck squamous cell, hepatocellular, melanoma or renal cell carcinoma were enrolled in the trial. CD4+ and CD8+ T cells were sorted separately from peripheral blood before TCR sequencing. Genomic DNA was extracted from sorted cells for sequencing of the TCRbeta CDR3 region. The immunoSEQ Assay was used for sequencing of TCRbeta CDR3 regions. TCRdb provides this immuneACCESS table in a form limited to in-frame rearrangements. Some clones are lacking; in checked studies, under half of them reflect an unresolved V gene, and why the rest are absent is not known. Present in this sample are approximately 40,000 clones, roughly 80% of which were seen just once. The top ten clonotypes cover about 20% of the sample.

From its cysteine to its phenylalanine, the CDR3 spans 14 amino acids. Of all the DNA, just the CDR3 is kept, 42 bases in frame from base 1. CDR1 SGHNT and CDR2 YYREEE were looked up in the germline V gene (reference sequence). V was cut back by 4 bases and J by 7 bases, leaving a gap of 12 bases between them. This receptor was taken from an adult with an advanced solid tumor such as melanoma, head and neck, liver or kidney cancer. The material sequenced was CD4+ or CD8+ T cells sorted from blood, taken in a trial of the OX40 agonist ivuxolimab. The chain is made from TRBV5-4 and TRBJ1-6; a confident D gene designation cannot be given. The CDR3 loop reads CASSTGIPNSPLHF. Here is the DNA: TGTGCCAGCAGCACCGGGATTCCCAATTCACCCCTCCACTTT.